This entry describes one T cell receptor beta chain. Germline V gene sequence: CDR1 GTSNPN, CDR2 SVGIG (reference sequence). Trimming took off 1 base at V and 0 bases at J, with 13 bases between the two ends. The CDR3 is made up of 16 amino acids. This sample stems from a study of blood T cell repertoires in COVID-19. Profiled with immunoSEQ multiplex PCR; TCRdb holds only in-frame clones, not every one. The sample has about 38,000 clones, about 85% seen once; the top ten hold under 2%. The sample was peripheral blood. The receptor was derived from a man in his 60s with COVID-19, enrolled during active disease. V gene TRBV30 combines with J gene TRBJ2-1; D is perhaps TRBD2 (5 bases). In DNA form, the CDR3 reads TGTGCCTGGAGTGCCCTGGAGGAGAGCTCCTACAATGAGCAGTTCTTC. Translated: CAWSALEESSYNEQFF.